What follows describes a single T cell receptor (beta chain). This table comes from immunoSEQ multiplex PCR, and its TCRdb copy is limited to in-frame clones, with some not included. The repertoire consists of 300,000 to 350,000 clones, with 70% to 90% occurring once and the leading ten covering 2.2%. V trimming: 6 bases; J trimming: 6 bases; junction bases outside the gene matches: 13. This CDR3 region has 15 residues. Germline V CDR1 and CDR2: SGHTS, YDEGEE. The data belong to a study of blood T cell repertoires in COVID-19. Turning to the study itself: COVID-19 samples collected from the United States, Italy and Spain covered acute and convalescent phases. Nucleic acid was either cDNA or gDNA, and it came from T cells, B-cell-depleted T cells, or PBMCs.

Enrolled through a virtual design, the participants were between roughly 18 and 95 years of age and came from 24 US areas. Donors in Cohort 3 who had recovered were those with two negative PCRs, healthcare professional clearance, or resolution of their symptoms. The V call is TRBV5-8, the J call TRBJ2-7, with 9 bases matching TRBD1. The sequenced sample consisted of PBMCs or T cells enriched from blood (not recorded which). This clonotype was sampled from a man younger than 40 who had recovered from COVID-19. The CDR3 sequence is CASTPLPGQGFEQYF. The CDR3 DNA reads TGTGCCAGCACCCCCCTTCCGGGACAGGGCTTCGAGCAGTACTTC.